This is a list of T cell receptor beta chains from one sample in a study of blood T cell repertoires in COVID-19. Sequencing used immunoSEQ multiplex PCR; TCRdb keeps in-frame clones, though not all of them. Of about 170,000 clones listed, 84% were seen once; the top ten hold 13% to 15%. Specimen: peripheral blood. The receptors shown here come from a man in his late teens or twenties with active or convalescent COVID-19. The CDR3 runs from the conserved cysteine through the conserved F or W. Fields, in order: J gene, D gene, clone size, V gene, CDR3 protein, CDR3 DNA. D genes are given only for firm matches. Clone size is given for some rows only: seen once, a few or many times, or a class if the clone is expanded.

j_gene: TRBJ2-5; d_gene: .; abundance: once; v_gene: TRBV18; CDR3aa: CASSSARGDQETQYF; CDR3nt: TGTGCCAGCTCATCCGCTCGGGGTGACCAAGAGACCCAGTACTTC
j_gene: TRBJ2-2; d_gene: TRBD1; abundance: .; v_gene: TRBV5-5; CDR3aa: CASSPPTGGVTGELFF; CDR3nt: TGTGCCAGCAGCCCTCCGACAGGGGGAGTGACCGGGGAGCTGTTTTTT
j_gene: TRBJ1-2; d_gene: TRBD1; abundance: .; v_gene: TRBV28; CDR3aa: CASSLWGQGAFDGYTF; CDR3nt: TGTGCCAGCAGTTTATGGGGACAGGGGGCATTTGATGGCTACACCTTC
j_gene: TRBJ2-7; d_gene: .; abundance: .; v_gene: TRBV2; CDR3aa: CASRQLLSYYEQYF; CDR3nt: TGTGCCAGCAGGCAACTACTTTCCTACTACGAGCAGTACTTC
j_gene: TRBJ2-5; d_gene: TRBD2; abundance: few; v_gene: TRBV6-1; CDR3aa: CASSGQAPGLAGQETQYF; CDR3nt: TGTGCCAGCAGTGGACAGGCACCGGGACTAGCGGGACAAGAGACCCAGTACTTC
j_gene: TRBJ2-2; d_gene: TRBD1; abundance: .; v_gene: TRBV5-4; CDR3aa: CASSLNRGVNTGELFF; CDR3nt: TGTGCCAGCAGCTTAAACAGGGGGGTGAACACCGGGGAGCTGTTTTTT
j_gene: TRBJ2-1; d_gene: .; abundance: .; v_gene: TRBV5-4; CDR3aa: CAICGRVESDEQFF; CDR3nt: TGTGCCATCTGTGGCCGGGTTGAATCGGATGAGCAGTTCTTC
j_gene: TRBJ2-2; d_gene: TRBD2; abundance: .; v_gene: TRBV7-8; CDR3aa: CASSLRPGTSGGASNTGELFF; CDR3nt: TGTGCCAGCAGCCTACGCCCAGGGACTAGCGGGGGGGCCTCGAACACCGGGGAGCTGTTTTTT
j_gene: TRBJ2-2; d_gene: .; abundance: once; v_gene: TRBV11-2; CDR3aa: CASSFPLDPTRPNTGELFF; CDR3nt: TGTGCCAGCAGCTTCCCCCTTGACCCGACGCGGCCGAACACCGGGGAGCTGTTTTTT
j_gene: TRBJ2-7; d_gene: .; abundance: .; v_gene: TRBV29-1; CDR3aa: CSATGSSYEQYF; CDR3nt: TGCAGCGCTACAGGGAGCTCCTACGAGCAGTACTTC
j_gene: TRBJ2-5; d_gene: TRBD2; abundance: once; v_gene: TRBV9; CDR3aa: CASSATSGIGTQYF; CDR3nt: TGTGCCAGCAGCGCGACAAGCGGGATAGGGACCCAGTACTTC
j_gene: TRBJ1-4; d_gene: TRBD1; abundance: .; v_gene: TRBV5-1; CDR3aa: CASSPGQSGIVEKLFF; CDR3nt: TGCGCCAGCAGCCCGGGACAGTCGGGTATAGTTGAAAAACTGTTTTTT
j_gene: TRBJ1-3; d_gene: .; abundance: many; v_gene: TRBV7-6; CDR3aa: CASSTQVSGNTIYF; CDR3nt: TGTGCCAGCAGCACACAGGTCTCTGGAAACACCATATATTTT
j_gene: TRBJ1-5; d_gene: TRBD1; abundance: few; v_gene: TRBV4-1; CDR3aa: CASSQSLEDRGYNQPQHF; CDR3nt: TGCGCCAGCAGCCAAAGCCTGGAAGACAGGGGATACAATCAGCCCCAGCATTTT
j_gene: TRBJ2-1; d_gene: .; abundance: .; v_gene: TRBV11-2; CDR3aa: CASSLGAGEWNEQFF; CDR3nt: TGTGCCAGCAGCTTAGGAGCGGGTGAGTGGAATGAGCAGTTCTTC
j_gene: TRBJ2-7; d_gene: TRBD2; abundance: .; v_gene: TRBV29-1; CDR3aa: CSVEKRTSGFYEQYF; CDR3nt: TGCAGCGTTGAGAAAAGGACTAGCGGATTTTACGAGCAGTACTTC
j_gene: TRBJ2-3; d_gene: .; abundance: few; v_gene: TRBV27; CDR3aa: CASRPGTTSTDTQYF; CDR3nt: TGTGCCAGCAGACCCGGGACAACTAGCACAGATACGCAGTATTTT
j_gene: TRBJ2-6; d_gene: TRBD2; abundance: .; v_gene: TRBV11-2; CDR3aa: CARLKREGHSGANVLTF; CDR3nt: TGTGCCAGGTTGAAAAGGGAGGGCCACTCTGGGGCCAACGTCCTGACTTTC